Listed below are T cell receptor beta chains from one sample, sequenced in a study of a mutant IDH1 vaccine in newly diagnosed glioma. Here immunoSEQ multiplex PCR was the method, and the copy in TCRdb shows in-frame clones only, minus some. The sample carries 90,000 to 95,000 clones, roughly 85% recorded once. The sequences come from PBMCs, collected from a glioma patient treated with radiotherapy, temozolomide or both. Receptors were obtained from a woman aged 50 to 60 with glioma. Both conserved end residues are part of each CDR3. Fields, in order: CDR3 protein, CDR3 DNA, clone size, V gene, D gene, J gene. D genes are given only for firm matches. Size is stated for part of the rows, as once, few or many counts, or as a class when the clone is expanded.

cdr3_aa: CASSPRTPGTDTQYF
cdr3_nt: TGCGCCAGCAGCCCGAGGACTCCTGGCACAGATACGCAGTATTTT
clone_size: -
v_call: TRBV4-3
d_call: -
j_call: TRBJ2-3

cdr3_aa: CASRAGQGPYEQYF
cdr3_nt: TGTGCCAGTAGGGCGGGACAGGGGCCCTACGAGCAGTACTTC
clone_size: -
v_call: TRBV19
d_call: TRBD1
j_call: TRBJ2-7

cdr3_aa: CASSLHGGTQTQYF
cdr3_nt: TGTGCCAGCAGTCTCCACGGCGGGACACAAACCCAGTACTTC
clone_size: -
v_call: TRBV14
d_call: -
j_call: TRBJ2-5

cdr3_aa: CASSIDLRGRYTF
cdr3_nt: TGTGCCAGTAGTATAGATCTGAGGGGGCGCTACACCTTC
clone_size: -
v_call: TRBV19
d_call: TRBD1
j_call: TRBJ1-2

cdr3_aa: CASSLAWGDQSEAFF
cdr3_nt: TGTGCCAGCAGCTTGGCCTGGGGAGACCAGAGTGAAGCTTTCTTT
clone_size: -
v_call: TRBV5-4
d_call: -
j_call: TRBJ1-1

cdr3_aa: CASSVWANYGYTF
cdr3_nt: TGTGCCAGCAGCGTATGGGCTAACTATGGCTACACCTTC
clone_size: -
v_call: TRBV9
d_call: -
j_call: TRBJ1-2

cdr3_aa: CAISDGTNSYEQYF
cdr3_nt: TGTGCCATCAGTGACGGGACTAACTCCTACGAGCAGTACTTC
clone_size: -
v_call: TRBV10-3
d_call: TRBD2
j_call: TRBJ2-7

cdr3_aa: CASSYSGRQETQYF
cdr3_nt: TGTGCCAGCAGTTACTCGGGCAGGCAAGAGACCCAGTACTTC
clone_size: -
v_call: TRBV6-5
d_call: -
j_call: TRBJ2-5

cdr3_aa: CASSVAAMGTEAFF
cdr3_nt: TGTGCCAGTAGTGTCGCGGCCATGGGTACTGAAGCTTTCTTT
clone_size: once
v_call: TRBV19
d_call: -
j_call: TRBJ1-1

cdr3_aa: CASRRQQGYQPQHF
cdr3_nt: TGTGCCAGCAGAAGGCAACAGGGATATCAGCCCCAGCATTTT
clone_size: -
v_call: TRBV2
d_call: -
j_call: TRBJ1-5

cdr3_aa: CASSSGQGGAGELFF
cdr3_nt: TGTGCCAGCAGCTCCGGACAGGGGGGGGCCGGGGAGCTGTTTTTT
clone_size: -
v_call: TRBV28
d_call: TRBD1
j_call: TRBJ2-2

cdr3_aa: CASSTASGANVLTF
cdr3_nt: TGTGCCAGTAGCACGGCCTCTGGGGCCAACGTCCTGACTTTC
clone_size: -
v_call: TRBV19
d_call: -
j_call: TRBJ2-6

cdr3_aa: CASSPNGAGWDYGYTF
cdr3_nt: TGTGCCAGCTCACCGAACGGGGCAGGGTGGGACTATGGCTACACCTTC
clone_size: -
v_call: TRBV18
d_call: -
j_call: TRBJ1-2

cdr3_aa: CASSLVRGFNTEAFF
cdr3_nt: TGCGCCAGCAGCTTGGTCCGGGGGTTCAACACTGAAGCTTTCTTT
clone_size: -
v_call: TRBV5-1
d_call: -
j_call: TRBJ1-1

cdr3_aa: CASSVGRTGANSPLHF
cdr3_nt: TGTGCCAGCAGCGTAGGCCGGACAGGGGCAAATTCACCCCTCCACTTT
clone_size: -
v_call: TRBV9
d_call: TRBD1
j_call: TRBJ1-6

cdr3_aa: CASSARDRERDGYTF
cdr3_nt: TGTGCCAGCAGCGCCCGGGACAGGGAAAGGGACGGCTACACCTTC
clone_size: -
v_call: TRBV9
d_call: TRBD1
j_call: TRBJ1-2

cdr3_aa: CASSQWDGNTEAFF
cdr3_nt: TGTGCCAGTAGTCAATGGGACGGTAACACTGAAGCTTTCTTT
clone_size: -
v_call: TRBV19
d_call: -
j_call: TRBJ1-1

cdr3_aa: CASSQNSPGTGGAEAFF
cdr3_nt: TGTGCCAGCTCACAAAATTCGCCAGGGACAGGGGGTGCTGAAGCTTTCTTT
clone_size: once
v_call: TRBV18
d_call: TRBD1
j_call: TRBJ1-1

cdr3_aa: CASSPGGGGGTDTQYF
cdr3_nt: TGTGCCAGCAGCCCCGGCGGCGGGGGGGGCACAGATACGCAGTATTTT
clone_size: -
v_call: TRBV7-9
d_call: TRBD2
j_call: TRBJ2-3

cdr3_aa: CASSSGLARDTQYF
cdr3_nt: TGTGCCAGCAGCTCGGGACTAGCGAGAGATACGCAGTATTTT
clone_size: -
v_call: TRBV7-2
d_call: TRBD2
j_call: TRBJ2-3

cdr3_aa: CASSVTGVGLTDTQYF
cdr3_nt: TGCGCCAGCAGCGTGACAGGGGTAGGGTTGACAGATACGCAGTATTTT
clone_size: -
v_call: TRBV5-1
d_call: TRBD1
j_call: TRBJ2-3

cdr3_aa: CASSLYLDSGEQYF
cdr3_nt: TGTGCCAGCAGTTTATATCTGGACAGTGGAGAGCAGTACTTC
clone_size: -
v_call: TRBV28
d_call: -
j_call: TRBJ2-7

cdr3_aa: CASSFIADTQYF
cdr3_nt: TGTGCCAGCAGTTTTATCGCAGATACGCAGTATTTT
clone_size: -
v_call: TRBV6-6
d_call: -
j_call: TRBJ2-3

cdr3_aa: CASSGGQGGNQPQHF
cdr3_nt: TGTGCCAGCAGCGGGGGACAAGGCGGGAATCAGCCCCAGCATTTT
clone_size: -
v_call: TRBV9
d_call: -
j_call: TRBJ1-5

cdr3_aa: CASSFERNNSPLHF
cdr3_nt: TGTGCCAGCAGCTTTGAACGGAATAATTCACCCCTCCACTTT
clone_size: -
v_call: TRBV5-4
d_call: -
j_call: TRBJ1-6

cdr3_aa: CASSMGGNEQFF
cdr3_nt: TGTGCCAGCAGTATGGGGGGCAATGAGCAGTTCTTC
clone_size: -
v_call: TRBV2
d_call: -
j_call: TRBJ2-1

cdr3_aa: CASSYANTEAFF
cdr3_nt: TGTGCCAGCAGTTATGCGAACACTGAAGCTTTCTTT
clone_size: -
v_call: TRBV5-5
d_call: -
j_call: TRBJ1-1

cdr3_aa: CASSVGGTNYGYTF
cdr3_nt: TGTGCCAGCAGCGTAGGAGGGACTAACTATGGCTACACCTTC
clone_size: once
v_call: TRBV9
d_call: -
j_call: TRBJ1-2

cdr3_aa: CASSQGTGDSPLHF
cdr3_nt: TGTGCCAGCAGTCAGGGGACAGGGGATTCACCCCTCCACTTT
clone_size: -
v_call: TRBV28
d_call: TRBD1
j_call: TRBJ1-6

cdr3_aa: CASSLGPGPSSYNSPLHF
cdr3_nt: TGTGCCAGCAGTTTAGGACCGGGACCAAGCTCCTATAATTCACCCCTCCACTTT
clone_size: once
v_call: TRBV27
d_call: -
j_call: TRBJ1-6

cdr3_aa: CASSGGSF
cdr3_nt: TGCGCCAGCAGCGGCGGGTCCTTC
clone_size: -
v_call: TRBV5-1
d_call: -
j_call: TRBJ2-7

cdr3_aa: CASSLVSLDTEAFF
cdr3_nt: TGTGCCAGCAGCTTAGTTTCCTTGGACACTGAAGCTTTCTTT
clone_size: -
v_call: TRBV7-2
d_call: -
j_call: TRBJ1-1

cdr3_aa: CASSSPPGGTSTDTQYF
cdr3_nt: TGTGCCAGCAGCTCACCCCCCGGGGGCACTAGCACAGATACGCAGTATTTT
clone_size: -
v_call: TRBV5-4
d_call: -
j_call: TRBJ2-3

cdr3_aa: CASSWGTGGIYEQYF
cdr3_nt: TGTGCCAGCAGCTGGGGGACAGGGGGTATCTACGAGCAGTACTTC
clone_size: -
v_call: TRBV5-4
d_call: TRBD1
j_call: TRBJ2-7

cdr3_aa: CASSHASGTGAGNTIYF
cdr3_nt: TGCGCCAGCAGCCACGCCTCCGGGACAGGGGCTGGAAACACCATATATTTT
clone_size: -
v_call: TRBV4-1
d_call: TRBD1
j_call: TRBJ1-3

cdr3_aa: CASSLRGKNQPQHF
cdr3_nt: TGTGCCAGCAGTTTGAGGGGAAAGAATCAGCCCCAGCATTTT
clone_size: once
v_call: TRBV27
d_call: -
j_call: TRBJ1-5

cdr3_aa: CASSVVGQTGELFF
cdr3_nt: TGTGCCAGCAGCGTAGTGGGGCAGACCGGGGAGCTGTTTTTT
clone_size: -
v_call: TRBV9
d_call: -
j_call: TRBJ2-2

cdr3_aa: CASSQGARTGELFF
cdr3_nt: TGCGCCAGCAGCCAAGGAGCACGTACCGGGGAGCTGTTTTTT
clone_size: -
v_call: TRBV4-1
d_call: -
j_call: TRBJ2-2

cdr3_aa: CAWGVGGALETQYF
cdr3_nt: TGTGCCTGGGGTGTCGGGGGGGCCTTGGAGACCCAGTACTTC
clone_size: -
v_call: TRBV30
d_call: TRBD2
j_call: TRBJ2-5

cdr3_aa: CASSQEKSGGSYEQYF
cdr3_nt: TGTGCCAGCAGCCAAGAGAAGAGCGGGGGCTCCTACGAGCAGTACTTC
clone_size: -
v_call: TRBV4-2
d_call: TRBD2
j_call: TRBJ2-7

cdr3_aa: CASSSRGQRTDTQYF
cdr3_nt: TGTGCCAGCTCTAGCCGGGGACAGCGCACAGATACGCAGTATTTT
clone_size: -
v_call: TRBV27
d_call: TRBD1
j_call: TRBJ2-3

cdr3_aa: CAWIPGSKGNTIYF
cdr3_nt: TGTGCCTGGATACCGGGGTCAAAAGGAAACACCATATATTTT
clone_size: -
v_call: TRBV30
d_call: -
j_call: TRBJ1-3

cdr3_aa: CASSLGGPTPPNYGYTF
cdr3_nt: TGTGCCAGCAGCTTGGGAGGACCAACCCCCCCTAACTATGGCTACACCTTC
clone_size: -
v_call: TRBV5-6
d_call: -
j_call: TRBJ1-2

cdr3_aa: CASRPQGTQYF
cdr3_nt: TGTGCCAGCAGACCTCAAGGGACCCAGTACTTC
clone_size: -
v_call: TRBV7-9
d_call: -
j_call: TRBJ2-5

cdr3_aa: CASSRDREAFF
cdr3_nt: TGTGCCAGCAGCCGGGACAGGGAAGCTTTCTTT
clone_size: -
v_call: TRBV14
d_call: TRBD1
j_call: TRBJ1-1

cdr3_aa: CASSQETGPIYF
cdr3_nt: TGTGCCAGCAGCCAAGAAACGGGGCCCATATATTTT
clone_size: -
v_call: TRBV14
d_call: -
j_call: TRBJ1-3

cdr3_aa: CASSEPGGYNEQFF
cdr3_nt: TGTGCCAGCAGTGAACCCGGGGGGTACAATGAGCAGTTCTTC
clone_size: -
v_call: TRBV2
d_call: TRBD2
j_call: TRBJ2-1

cdr3_aa: CASSPSGGSYNEQFF
cdr3_nt: TGTGCCAGCAGTCCCAGCGGGGGGTCCTACAATGAGCAGTTCTTC
clone_size: -
v_call: TRBV6-8
d_call: TRBD2
j_call: TRBJ2-1

cdr3_aa: CASSTGALGTGELFF
cdr3_nt: TGTGCCAGCAGTACAGGTGCCTTGGGGACCGGGGAGCTGTTTTTT
clone_size: -
v_call: TRBV27
d_call: -
j_call: TRBJ2-2

cdr3_aa: CASSPDRGQSEKLFF
cdr3_nt: TGTGCCAGTAGTCCAGACAGGGGGCAAAGTGAAAAACTGTTTTTT
clone_size: -
v_call: TRBV19
d_call: TRBD1
j_call: TRBJ1-4

cdr3_aa: CASSRGNYGYTF
cdr3_nt: TGTGCCAGCAGCAGGGGCAACTATGGCTACACCTTC
clone_size: -
v_call: TRBV2
d_call: -
j_call: TRBJ1-2

cdr3_aa: CASRGQRSGYTF
cdr3_nt: TGTGCCAGCAGGGGACAGCGAAGTGGCTACACCTTC
clone_size: few
v_call: TRBV2
d_call: TRBD1
j_call: TRBJ1-2

cdr3_aa: CAWMGSHYGYTF
cdr3_nt: TGTGCCTGGATGGGCAGCCACTATGGCTACACCTTC
clone_size: -
v_call: TRBV30
d_call: -
j_call: TRBJ1-2

cdr3_aa: CASSDAVGSGKLFF
cdr3_nt: TGTGCCAGCAGTGATGCGGTGGGGTCGGGAAAACTGTTTTTT
clone_size: -
v_call: TRBV6-1
d_call: -
j_call: TRBJ1-4

cdr3_aa: CASSQEDRVSWQTQYF
cdr3_nt: TGTGCCAGCAGCCAAGAGGACAGGGTTTCGTGGCAGACCCAGTACTTC
clone_size: -
v_call: TRBV4-2
d_call: TRBD1
j_call: TRBJ2-5

cdr3_aa: CASISNRGVFMNTEAFF
cdr3_nt: TGTGCCAGTATTTCCAACAGGGGGGTTTTTATGAACACTGAAGCTTTCTTT
clone_size: -
v_call: TRBV19
d_call: TRBD1
j_call: TRBJ1-1

cdr3_aa: CASGRQGAIQETQYF
cdr3_nt: TGCGCCAGCGGCCGACAGGGGGCAATCCAAGAGACCCAGTACTTC
clone_size: -
v_call: TRBV5-1
d_call: TRBD1
j_call: TRBJ2-5

cdr3_aa: CASSIDNSPLHF
cdr3_nt: TGCGCCAGCAGCATAGATAATTCACCCCTCCACTTT
clone_size: -
v_call: TRBV5-1
d_call: -
j_call: TRBJ1-6

cdr3_aa: CASSRGEETQYF
cdr3_nt: TGTGCCAGCAGTCGAGGGGAAGAGACCCAGTACTTC
clone_size: -
v_call: TRBV6-5
d_call: -
j_call: TRBJ2-5